This T cell receptor (beta chain) originates from a study of molecular identifiers for immune sequencing clone quantification. This clonotype was counted many times. Its antigen is undetermined. Germline V gives CDR1 SEHNR, CDR2 FQNEAQ (reference sequence). This CDR3 has 14 residues. V was pared by 5 bases and J by 11 bases, with 21 bases between. MiXCR was run by TCRdb on the PCR reads, yielding one entry per CDR3 protein. Of about 640,000 distinct CDR3 sequences listed, just under 20% are singletons. Study observations and caveats: Whereas clones above 20 RNA copies held under 1% of naive-cell molecules, they held over 98% of effector molecules.

The chain employs TRBV7-9 and TRBJ1-1; perhaps TRBD1 as D (5 bases). Sample: naive CD8+ T cells from blood, with Jurkat cell RNA spiked in. Described subset: FACS-sorted CD8+CD4-CCR7+CD45RA+ naive T cells. The TCR sequence derives from a human donor in good health. Some libraries in this study had Jurkat cell RNA spiked in. The CDR3 is CASSATGVTEEAFF. The CDR3 DNA follows: TGTGCCAGCAGCGCCACAGGCGTCACTGAGGAGGCTTTCTTT. The entire variable domain, with the rest obtained from reference TRBV7-9 and TRBJ1-1, is as follows: DTGVSQNPRHKITKRGQNVTFRCDPISEHNRLYWYRQTLGQGPEFLTYFQNEAQLEKSRLLSDRFSAERPKGSFSTLEIQRTEQGDSAMYLCASSATGVTEEAFFGQGTRLTVV.